This T cell receptor (beta chain) is from a study of blood T cell repertoires in COVID-19. Original processing notes: The assay estimated nucleated cells by amplifying reference gene primers. Using immunoSEQ multiplex PCR, the repertoire was profiled, and TCRdb retains in-frame clones only, with some absent. The V and J calls and clone size were taken over from that table, and D and trimming were inferred from the DNA. The table includes roughly 300,000 clones, around 90% detected once. The study recruited people aged about 18 to 95 years across 20 to 30 US areas. Participants were placed into cohorts based on the clinical history they reported. Recovered status applied to Cohort 3 donors who had two consecutive negative PCRs. It also applied to those with clearance or with symptom resolution. The germline CDR1 and CDR2 sequences are MNHEY and SMNVEV (reference sequence). Unmatched junction bases numbered 13, after V lost 5 bases and J lost 7 bases. This CDR3 comprises 17 residues.

The receptor comes from a woman aged 25 to 39 who had recovered from COVID-19. The sequenced sample consisted of PBMCs or T cells enriched from blood (not recorded which). J is TRBJ2-1 and V is TRBV27; 11 bases align to TRBD2. This chain's CDR3 is CASSLAGTSGFTNEQFF. CDR3 DNA sequence: TGTGCCAGCAGTCTAGCCGGGACTAGCGGTTTTACTAATGAGCAGTTCTTC.